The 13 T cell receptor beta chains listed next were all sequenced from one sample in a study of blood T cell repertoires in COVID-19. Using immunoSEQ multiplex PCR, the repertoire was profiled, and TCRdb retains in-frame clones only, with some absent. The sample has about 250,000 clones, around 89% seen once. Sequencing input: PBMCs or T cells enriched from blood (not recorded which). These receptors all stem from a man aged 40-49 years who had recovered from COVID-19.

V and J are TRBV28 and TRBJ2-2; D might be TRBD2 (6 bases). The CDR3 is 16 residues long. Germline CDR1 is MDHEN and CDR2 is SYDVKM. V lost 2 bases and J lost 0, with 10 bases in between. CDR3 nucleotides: TGTGCCAGCAGTTTAGAGGAGGGGCCGAACACCGGGGAGCTGTTTTTT. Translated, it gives CASSLEEGPNTGELFF.

The CDR3 region has the DNA TGTGCCAGCAGTCCTCTAGCAGACAATGAGCAGTTCTTC. Translation gives CASSPLADNEQFF. V usage is TRBV27 and J usage is TRBJ2-1, with a tentative D call TRBD2 (5 bases). The CDR3 is made up of 13 amino acids. V lost 5 bases to trimming and J lost 5 bases, with 10 bases between them. Per germline, CDR1 MNHEY and CDR2 SMNVEV (reference sequence).

The CDR3 spells CASSQASARGADTQYF. In DNA, the CDR3 is TGCGCCAGCAGCCAAGCATCCGCACGAGGCGCAGATACGCAGTATTTT. The J gene is TRBJ2-3, the V gene TRBV4-3; D is uncertain. The CDR3 totals 16 residues. In germline, CDR1 is LGHNA, CDR2 YSLEER. Trimming left V 1 base short and J 4 bases short, with 15 bases between.

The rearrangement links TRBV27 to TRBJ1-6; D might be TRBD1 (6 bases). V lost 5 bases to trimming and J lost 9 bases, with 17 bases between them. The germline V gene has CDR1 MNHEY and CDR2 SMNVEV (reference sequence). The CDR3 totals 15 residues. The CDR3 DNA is TGTGCCAGCAGTATAGGGGGAATGTCACTTTCACCCCTCCACTTT. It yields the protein CASSIGGMSLSPLHF.

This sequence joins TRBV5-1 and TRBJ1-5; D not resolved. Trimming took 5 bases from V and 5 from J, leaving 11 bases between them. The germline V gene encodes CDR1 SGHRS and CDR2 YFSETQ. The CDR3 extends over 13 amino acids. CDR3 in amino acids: CASREGGDQPQHF. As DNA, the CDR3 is TGCGCCAGCAGAGAGGGAGGAGATCAGCCCCAGCATTTT.

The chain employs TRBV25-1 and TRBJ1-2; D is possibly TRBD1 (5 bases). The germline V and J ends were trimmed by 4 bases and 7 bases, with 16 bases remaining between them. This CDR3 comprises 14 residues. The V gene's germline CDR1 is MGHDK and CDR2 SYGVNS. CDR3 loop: CASSVALDSAGYTF. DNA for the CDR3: TGTGCCAGCAGTGTGGCACTCGACAGCGCTGGCTACACCTTC.

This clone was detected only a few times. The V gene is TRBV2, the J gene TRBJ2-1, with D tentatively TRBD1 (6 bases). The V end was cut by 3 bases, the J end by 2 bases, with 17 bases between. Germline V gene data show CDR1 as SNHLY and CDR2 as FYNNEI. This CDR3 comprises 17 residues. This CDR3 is CASSDLGTPATYNEQFF. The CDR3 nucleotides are TGTGCCAGCAGTGACCTTGGGACACCGGCTACCTACAATGAGCAGTTCTTC.

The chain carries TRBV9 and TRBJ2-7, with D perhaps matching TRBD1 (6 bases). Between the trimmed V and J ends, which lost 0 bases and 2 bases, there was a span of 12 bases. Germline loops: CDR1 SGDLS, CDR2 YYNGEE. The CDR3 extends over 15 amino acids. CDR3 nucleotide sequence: TGTGCCAGCAGCGTAGTAGCAGGGGCCGCCTACGAGCAGTACTTC. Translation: CASSVVAGAAYEQYF.

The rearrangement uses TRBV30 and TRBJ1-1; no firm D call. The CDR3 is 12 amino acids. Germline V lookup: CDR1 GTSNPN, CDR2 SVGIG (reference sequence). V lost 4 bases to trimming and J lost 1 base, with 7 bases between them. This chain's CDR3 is CAWTRGNTEAFF. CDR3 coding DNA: TGTGCCTGGACTCGCGGGAACACTGAAGCTTTCTTT.

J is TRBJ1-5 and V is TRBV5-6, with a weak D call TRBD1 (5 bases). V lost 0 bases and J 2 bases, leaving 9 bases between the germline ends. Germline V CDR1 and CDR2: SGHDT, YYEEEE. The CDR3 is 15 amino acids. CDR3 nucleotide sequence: TGTGCCAGCAGCTTGGGGGGCTGGGGCAATCAGCCCCAGCATTTT. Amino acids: CASSLGGWGNQPQHF.

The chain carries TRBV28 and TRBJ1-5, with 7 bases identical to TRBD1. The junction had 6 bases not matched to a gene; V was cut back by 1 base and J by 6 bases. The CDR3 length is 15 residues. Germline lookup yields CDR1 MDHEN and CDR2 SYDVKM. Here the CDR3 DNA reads TGTGCCAGCAGTTTATTGCAGGGGGGCAGTCAGCCCCAGCATTTT. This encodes CASSLLQGGSQPQHF.

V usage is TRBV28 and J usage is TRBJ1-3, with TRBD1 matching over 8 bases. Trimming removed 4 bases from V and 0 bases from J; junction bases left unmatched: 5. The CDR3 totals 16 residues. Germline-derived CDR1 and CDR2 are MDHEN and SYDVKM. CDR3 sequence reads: CASSSAGTGSGNTIYF. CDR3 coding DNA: TGTGCCAGCAGTTCGGCAGGGACAGGCTCTGGAAACACCATATATTTT.

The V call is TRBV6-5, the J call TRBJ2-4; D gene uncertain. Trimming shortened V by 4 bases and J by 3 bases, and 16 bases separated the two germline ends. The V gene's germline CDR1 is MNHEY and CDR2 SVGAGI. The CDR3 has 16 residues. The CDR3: CASSSPGPLLKNIQYF. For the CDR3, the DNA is TGTGCCAGCAGTTCCCCAGGCCCGTTGCTCAAAAACATTCAGTACTTC.